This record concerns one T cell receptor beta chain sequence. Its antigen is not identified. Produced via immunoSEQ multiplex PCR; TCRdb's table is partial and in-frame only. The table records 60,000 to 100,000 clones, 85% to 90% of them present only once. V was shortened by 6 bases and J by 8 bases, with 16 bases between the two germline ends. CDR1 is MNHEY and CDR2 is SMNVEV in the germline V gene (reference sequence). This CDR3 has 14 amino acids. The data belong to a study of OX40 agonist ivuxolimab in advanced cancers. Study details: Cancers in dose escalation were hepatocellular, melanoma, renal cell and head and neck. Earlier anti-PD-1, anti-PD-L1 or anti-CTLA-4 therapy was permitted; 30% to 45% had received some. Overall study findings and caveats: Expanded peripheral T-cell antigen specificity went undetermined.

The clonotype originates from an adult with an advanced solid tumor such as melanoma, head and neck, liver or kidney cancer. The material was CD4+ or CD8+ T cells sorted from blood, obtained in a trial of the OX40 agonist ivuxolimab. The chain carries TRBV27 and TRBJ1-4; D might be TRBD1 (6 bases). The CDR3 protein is CASRSEGGREKLFF. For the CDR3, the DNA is TGTGCCAGCAGATCGGAGGGGGGAAGAGAAAAACTGTTTTTT.